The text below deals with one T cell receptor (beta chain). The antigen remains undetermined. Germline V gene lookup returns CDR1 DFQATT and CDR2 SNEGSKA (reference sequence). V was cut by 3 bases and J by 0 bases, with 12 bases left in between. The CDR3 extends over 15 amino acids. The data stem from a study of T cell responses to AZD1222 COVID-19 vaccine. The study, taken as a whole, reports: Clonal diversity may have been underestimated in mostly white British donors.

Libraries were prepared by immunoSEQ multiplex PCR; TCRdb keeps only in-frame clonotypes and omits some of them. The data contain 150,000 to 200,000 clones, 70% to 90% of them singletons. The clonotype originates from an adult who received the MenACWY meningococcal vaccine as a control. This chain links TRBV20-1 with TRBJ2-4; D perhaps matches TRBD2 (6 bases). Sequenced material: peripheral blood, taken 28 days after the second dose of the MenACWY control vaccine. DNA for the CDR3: TGCAGTGCTAGTCCTAGCGTACTAGCCAAAAACATTCAGTACTTC. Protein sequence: CSASPSVLAKNIQYF.